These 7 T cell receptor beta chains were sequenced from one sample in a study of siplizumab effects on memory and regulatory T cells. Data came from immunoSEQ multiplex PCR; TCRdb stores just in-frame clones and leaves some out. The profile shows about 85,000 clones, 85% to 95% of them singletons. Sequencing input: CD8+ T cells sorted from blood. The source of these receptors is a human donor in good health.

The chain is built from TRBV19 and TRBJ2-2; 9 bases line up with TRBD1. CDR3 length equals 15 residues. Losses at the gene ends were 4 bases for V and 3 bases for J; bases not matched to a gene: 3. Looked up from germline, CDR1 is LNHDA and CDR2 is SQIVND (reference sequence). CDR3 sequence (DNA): TGTGCCAGTAGTAAGGGACAGGGAGACACCGGGGAGCTGTTTTTT. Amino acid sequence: CASSKGQGDTGELFF.

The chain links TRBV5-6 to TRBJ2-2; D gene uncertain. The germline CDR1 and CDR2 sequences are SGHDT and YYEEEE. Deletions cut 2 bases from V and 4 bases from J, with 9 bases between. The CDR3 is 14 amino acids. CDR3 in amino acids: CASSFRARTGELFF. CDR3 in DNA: TGTGCCAGCAGCTTTCGGGCGCGCACCGGGGAGCTGTTTTTT.

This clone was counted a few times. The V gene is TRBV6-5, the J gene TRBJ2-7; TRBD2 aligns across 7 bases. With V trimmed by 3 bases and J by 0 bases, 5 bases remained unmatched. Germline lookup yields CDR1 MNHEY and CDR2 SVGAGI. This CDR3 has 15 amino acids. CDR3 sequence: CASSYEASGSYEQYF. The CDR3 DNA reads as TGTGCCAGCAGTTATGAGGCTAGCGGCTCCTACGAGCAGTACTTC.

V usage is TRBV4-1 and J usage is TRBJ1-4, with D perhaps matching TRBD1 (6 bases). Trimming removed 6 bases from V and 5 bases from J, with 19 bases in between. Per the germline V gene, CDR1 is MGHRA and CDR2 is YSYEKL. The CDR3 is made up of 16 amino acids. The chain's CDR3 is CASSPTPGGANEKLFF. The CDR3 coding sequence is TGCGCCAGCAGTCCTACGCCCGGGGGGGCAAATGAAAAACTGTTTTTT.

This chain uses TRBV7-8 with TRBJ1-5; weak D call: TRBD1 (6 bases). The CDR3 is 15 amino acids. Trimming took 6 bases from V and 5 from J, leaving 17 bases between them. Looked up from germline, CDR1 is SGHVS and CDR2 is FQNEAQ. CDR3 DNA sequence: TGTGCCAGCAGTTTTCAACAGGGTAACCATCAGCCCCAGCATTTT. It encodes CASSFQQGNHQPQHF.

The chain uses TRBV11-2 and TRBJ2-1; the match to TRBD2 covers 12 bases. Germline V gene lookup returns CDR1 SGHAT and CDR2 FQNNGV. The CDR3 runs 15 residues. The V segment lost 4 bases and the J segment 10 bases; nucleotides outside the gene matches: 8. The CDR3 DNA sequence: TGTGCCAGCAGCTCGAGACTAGCGGGAGTGACCGAGCAGTTCTTC. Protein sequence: CASSSRLAGVTEQFF.

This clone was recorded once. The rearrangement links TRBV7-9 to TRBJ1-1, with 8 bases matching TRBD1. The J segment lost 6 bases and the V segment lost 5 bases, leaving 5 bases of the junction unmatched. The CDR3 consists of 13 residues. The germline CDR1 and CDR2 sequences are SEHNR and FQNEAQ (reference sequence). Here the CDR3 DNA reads TGTGCCAGCAGCCAATCACAGGGGGCTGAAGCTTTCTTT. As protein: CASSQSQGAEAFF.